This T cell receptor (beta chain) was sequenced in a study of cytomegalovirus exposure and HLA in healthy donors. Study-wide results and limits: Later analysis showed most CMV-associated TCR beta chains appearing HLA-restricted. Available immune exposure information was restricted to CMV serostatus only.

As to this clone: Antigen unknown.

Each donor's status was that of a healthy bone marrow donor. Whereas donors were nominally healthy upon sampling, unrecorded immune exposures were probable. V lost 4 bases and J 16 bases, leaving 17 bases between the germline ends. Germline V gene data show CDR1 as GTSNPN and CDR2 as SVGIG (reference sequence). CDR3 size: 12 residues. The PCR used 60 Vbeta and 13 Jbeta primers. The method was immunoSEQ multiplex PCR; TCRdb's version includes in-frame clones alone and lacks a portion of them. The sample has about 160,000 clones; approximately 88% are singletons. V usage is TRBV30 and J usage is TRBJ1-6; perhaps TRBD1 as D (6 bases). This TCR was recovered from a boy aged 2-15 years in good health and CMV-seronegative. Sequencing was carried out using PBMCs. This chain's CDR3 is CAWTTGGARLHF. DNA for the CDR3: TGTGCCTGGACCACGGGGGGGGCTCGGCTCCACTTT.